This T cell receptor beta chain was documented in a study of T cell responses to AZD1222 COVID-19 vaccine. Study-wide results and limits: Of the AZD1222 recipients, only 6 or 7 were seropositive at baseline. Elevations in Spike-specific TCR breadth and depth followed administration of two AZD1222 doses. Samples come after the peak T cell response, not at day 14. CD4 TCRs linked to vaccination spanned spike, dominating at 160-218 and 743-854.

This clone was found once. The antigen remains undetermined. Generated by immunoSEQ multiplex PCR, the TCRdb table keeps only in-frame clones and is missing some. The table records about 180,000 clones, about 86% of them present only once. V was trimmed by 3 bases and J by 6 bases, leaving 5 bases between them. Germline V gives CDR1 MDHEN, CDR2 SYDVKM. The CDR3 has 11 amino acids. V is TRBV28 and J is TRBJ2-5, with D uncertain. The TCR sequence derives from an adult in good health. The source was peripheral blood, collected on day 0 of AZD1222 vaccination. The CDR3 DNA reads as TGTGCCAGCAGTTTTGGGAAGACCCAGTACTTC. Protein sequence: CASSFGKTQYF.